Listed below are T cell receptor beta chains from one sample, sequenced in a study of cytomegalovirus exposure and HLA in healthy donors. The data were produced by immunoSEQ multiplex PCR, yet TCRdb's version contains in-frame clones alone and is incomplete. The sample has fewer than 200,000 clones, about 75% seen once; the top ten hold roughly 2%. Sequencing input: PBMCs. Receptors were obtained from a female donor in good health and CMV-seronegative. Both conserved end residues are part of each CDR3. Each record gives: J gene, clone size, V gene, D gene, CDR3 protein, CDR3 DNA. The D gene is left open where the match is weak. Clone size is not always given. Where it is, it says once, few, many or a class for expanded clones.

J: TRBJ2-7; size: NA; V: TRBV29-1; D: NA; CDR3: CSVEDQGGTDEQYF; DNA: TGCAGCGTTGAAGATCAAGGAGGGACGGACGAGCAGTACTTC
J: TRBJ2-3; size: NA; V: TRBV2; D: TRBD2; CDR3: CASFLSGGPGTQYF; DNA: TGTGCCAGCTTCCTTAGCGGGGGACCAGGTACGCAGTATTTT
J: TRBJ1-1; size: few; V: TRBV6-6; D: NA; CDR3: CASSYSAEPNTEAFF; DNA: TGTGCCAGCAGTTACTCCGCCGAGCCGAACACTGAAGCTTTCTTT
J: TRBJ2-7; size: NA; V: TRBV12-5; D: NA; CDR3: CASVKHTGALEQYF; DNA: TGTGCTAGTGTTAAGCACACCGGAGCTCTCGAGCAGTACTTC
J: TRBJ2-3; size: NA; V: TRBV19; D: TRBD2; CDR3: CASSIIRGSGTDTQYF; DNA: TGTGCCAGTAGTATAATACGCGGGAGTGGCACAGATACGCAGTATTTT
J: TRBJ2-7; size: NA; V: TRBV19; D: NA; CDR3: CASSIHQVSYEQYF; DNA: TGTGCCAGTAGTATTCACCAGGTCTCCTACGAGCAGTACTTC
J: TRBJ1-6; size: NA; V: TRBV6-5; D: NA; CDR3: CASTDTDSPLHF; DNA: TGTGCCAGCACCGATACGGATTCACCCCTCCACTTT
J: TRBJ2-5; size: NA; V: TRBV5-4; D: TRBD2; CDR3: CASSLPGLAGRGEQYF; DNA: TGTGCCAGCAGCTTGCCCGGACTAGCGGGACGAGGAGAGCAGTACTTC
J: TRBJ1-1; size: once; V: TRBV5-1; D: TRBD1; CDR3: CASSLGDRANTEAFF; DNA: TGCGCCAGCAGCTTGGGTGACAGGGCGAACACTGAAGCTTTCTTT
J: TRBJ2-6; size: NA; V: TRBV30; D: NA; CDR3: CAWSRPGVPGANVLTF; DNA: TGTGCCTGGAGCAGGCCGGGAGTTCCTGGGGCCAACGTCCTGACTTTC
J: TRBJ2-1; size: NA; V: TRBV6-1; D: TRBD2; CDR3: CASREWTSGYNEQFF; DNA: TGTGCCAGCAGGGAATGGACTAGCGGATACAATGAGCAGTTCTTC
J: TRBJ1-1; size: NA; V: TRBV19; D: TRBD1; CDR3: CASMSFPGQRIEAFF; DNA: TGTGCCAGTATGAGCTTCCCGGGACAGAGAATTGAAGCTTTCTTT
J: TRBJ2-2; size: NA; V: TRBV2; D: TRBD1; CDR3: CASTGQGKPGELFF; DNA: TGTGCCAGTACCGGACAGGGAAAGCCCGGGGAGCTGTTTTTT
J: TRBJ1-4; size: few; V: TRBV19; D: TRBD1; CDR3: CASSDRGRGHEKLFF; DNA: TGTGCCAGTAGCGACAGGGGAAGGGGGCATGAAAAACTGTTTTTT
J: TRBJ2-7; size: NA; V: TRBV5-4; D: NA; CDR3: CASSLGGTGLYEQYF; DNA: TGTGCCAGCAGCCTCGGGGGGACAGGCCTTTACGAGCAGTACTTC
J: TRBJ2-2; size: NA; V: TRBV7-2; D: TRBD2; CDR3: CASSLVGLAGGQHGELFF; DNA: TGTGCCAGCAGCTTAGTGGGGCTAGCGGGGGGGCAACACGGGGAGCTGTTTTTT
J: TRBJ2-5; size: NA; V: TRBV30; D: TRBD1; CDR3: CAWQGTGGETQYF; DNA: TGTGCCTGGCAAGGGACAGGGGGAGAGACCCAGTACTTC
J: TRBJ1-5; size: NA; V: TRBV27; D: NA; CDR3: CASSTTGSNQPQHF; DNA: TGTGCCAGCAGTACAACAGGGAGCAATCAGCCCCAGCATTTT
J: TRBJ2-7; size: NA; V: TRBV7-8; D: NA; CDR3: CASSSQTGPYEQYF; DNA: TGTGCCAGCAGCTCTCAGACAGGACCCTACGAGCAGTACTTC
J: TRBJ2-1; size: NA; V: TRBV29-1; D: NA; CDR3: CSVIVLLNEQFF; DNA: TGCAGCGTTATCGTTCTCCTCAATGAGCAGTTCTTC
J: TRBJ1-1; size: NA; V: TRBV4-1; D: NA; CDR3: CASSQVLAANTEAFF; DNA: TGCGCCAGCAGCCAAGTACTCGCCGCGAACACTGAAGCTTTCTTT
J: TRBJ2-7; size: NA; V: TRBV7-2; D: TRBD1; CDR3: CASSPSPGQLYEQYF; DNA: TGTGCCAGCAGCCCAAGTCCGGGACAGCTTTACGAGCAGTACTTC
J: TRBJ1-6; size: few; V: TRBV6-5; D: NA; CDR3: CASREDSPFNSPLHF; DNA: TGTGCCAGCAGGGAGGACAGCCCCTTTAATTCACCCCTCCACTTT
J: TRBJ2-5; size: few; V: TRBV5-4; D: NA; CDR3: CASSRSRETQYF; DNA: TGTGCCAGCAGCCGTTCCCGGGAGACCCAGTACTTC
J: TRBJ1-1; size: NA; V: TRBV30; D: NA; CDR3: CAWSVLTGTEAFF; DNA: TGTGCCTGGAGTGTACTAACGGGCACTGAAGCTTTCTTT
J: TRBJ2-7; size: NA; V: TRBV11-2; D: NA; CDR3: CASSLERGTYEQYF; DNA: TGTGCCAGCAGCTTAGAGAGAGGGACCTACGAGCAGTACTTC
J: TRBJ2-1; size: NA; V: TRBV30; D: NA; CDR3: CAWSSGPPNEQFF; DNA: TGTGCCTGGAGCTCGGGTCCCCCCAATGAGCAGTTCTTC
J: TRBJ1-2; size: once; V: TRBV5-4; D: TRBD1; CDR3: CASSRGRQGGYGYTF; DNA: TGTGCCAGCAGCCGGGGAAGACAGGGCGGCTATGGCTACACCTTC
J: TRBJ2-7; size: NA; V: TRBV9; D: TRBD2; CDR3: CASSHGRGASYEQYF; DNA: TGTGCCAGCAGCCATGGGCGGGGGGCCTCCTACGAGCAGTACTTC
J: TRBJ1-6; size: NA; V: TRBV9; D: NA; CDR3: CASSVLDIGSPLHF; DNA: TGTGCCAGCAGCGTACTGGACATAGGTTCACCCCTCCACTTT
J: TRBJ2-5; size: NA; V: TRBV27; D: NA; CDR3: CASREVARETQYF; DNA: TGTGCCAGCAGGGAGGTAGCTCGAGAGACCCAGTACTTC
J: TRBJ1-6; size: NA; V: TRBV18; D: NA; CDR3: CASSPKGGDSPLHF; DNA: TGTGCCAGCTCACCGAAAGGGGGAGACTCACCCCTCCACTTT
J: TRBJ1-1; size: NA; V: TRBV5-1; D: TRBD1; CDR3: CASSQWTGAPTEAFF; DNA: TGCGCCAGCAGTCAGTGGACAGGGGCCCCCACTGAAGCTTTCTTT
J: TRBJ2-1; size: NA; V: TRBV10-3; D: TRBD2; CDR3: CAISDMRGGINEQFF; DNA: TGTGCCATCAGCGATATGCGGGGGGGCATCAATGAGCAGTTCTTC
J: TRBJ2-5; size: NA; V: TRBV7-3; D: TRBD1; CDR3: CASSPTGTGGETQYF; DNA: TGTGCCAGCAGCCCAACCGGGACAGGGGGCGAGACCCAGTACTTC
J: TRBJ1-2; size: NA; V: TRBV4-1; D: TRBD1; CDR3: CASSRLTGDGYTF; DNA: TGCGCCAGCAGCCGACTGACAGGGGATGGCTACACCTTC
J: TRBJ1-1; size: NA; V: TRBV10-3; D: NA; CDR3: CAGNDPGHEAFF; DNA: TGTGCCGGGAACGATCCGGGACATGAGGCTTTCTTT
J: TRBJ2-3; size: few; V: TRBV9; D: TRBD1; CDR3: CASSVAGPGTGQGTQYF; DNA: TGTGCCAGCAGCGTAGCGGGCCCGGGGACAGGGCAGGGTACGCAGTATTTT
J: TRBJ2-3; size: NA; V: TRBV6-6; D: TRBD1; CDR3: CASIPGTGGPTDTQYF; DNA: TGTGCCAGCATCCCAGGGACAGGGGGCCCCACAGATACGCAGTATTTT
J: TRBJ2-6; size: NA; V: TRBV13; D: TRBD1; CDR3: CASSQGTGGYGANVLTF; DNA: TGTGCCAGCAGCCAAGGGACAGGGGGTTATGGGGCCAACGTCCTGACTTTC
J: TRBJ2-1; size: NA; V: TRBV28; D: TRBD2; CDR3: CASSWAGGYSYNEQFF; DNA: TGTGCCAGCAGTTGGGCGGGGGGCTACTCCTACAATGAGCAGTTCTTC
J: TRBJ2-2; size: NA; V: TRBV7-2; D: NA; CDR3: CASSLVAQNTGELFF; DNA: TGTGCCAGCAGCTTAGTGGCTCAGAACACCGGGGAGCTGTTTTTT
J: TRBJ1-2; size: NA; V: TRBV11-2; D: NA; CDR3: CASGGLDYGYTF; DNA: TGTGCCAGCGGGGGGTTGGACTATGGCTACACCTTC
J: TRBJ1-5; size: NA; V: TRBV2; D: NA; CDR3: CASSREYSNQPQHF; DNA: TGTGCCAGCAGTCGGGAATATAGCAATCAGCCCCAGCATTTT
J: TRBJ2-3; size: NA; V: TRBV15; D: NA; CDR3: CATSTTSDMPRTDTQYF; DNA: TGTGCCACCAGCACAACATCGGATATGCCCAGGACAGATACGCAGTATTTT
J: TRBJ1-5; size: few; V: TRBV6-1; D: NA; CDR3: CASSVRDGGNQPQHF; DNA: TGTGCCAGCAGTGTTCGGGATGGAGGCAATCAGCCCCAGCATTTT
J: TRBJ2-7; size: NA; V: TRBV7-9; D: TRBD2; CDR3: CASSLTGGSYEQYF; DNA: TGTGCCAGCAGCTTAACCGGGGGGAGCTACGAGCAGTACTTC
J: TRBJ2-3; size: NA; V: TRBV5-1; D: TRBD1; CDR3: CASSPGYPRDRGRDTQYF; DNA: TGCGCCAGCAGCCCAGGCTACCCCCGGGACAGGGGGCGAGATACGCAGTATTTT
J: TRBJ2-3; size: NA; V: TRBV30; D: NA; CDR3: CAWSGLITDTQYF; DNA: TGTGCCTGGAGTGGCCTAATCACAGATACGCAGTATTTT
J: TRBJ2-5; size: NA; V: TRBV30; D: NA; CDR3: CAWSATGWTQTQYF; DNA: TGTGCCTGGAGTGCAACGGGGTGGACCCAGACCCAGTACTTC
J: TRBJ2-7; size: NA; V: TRBV29-1; D: NA; CDR3: CSVVGVVWSSYEQYF; DNA: TGCAGCGTTGTAGGTGTAGTCTGGAGCTCCTACGAGCAGTACTTC